This T cell receptor (beta chain) emerged from a study of beta chain features in type 1 diabetes. Study observations and caveats: Among patients with Type 1 diabetes, TCRB CDR3s were moderately but significantly shorter in every one of the four CD4+ subsets. Researchers reported that naive, central memory and Treg TCRB repertoires appeared more similar in patients than in healthy donors.

The isolated RNA, all of it, was reverse transcribed, so expressed TCRB transcripts were what got sequenced. Some 3.8 million reads, on average, came from each naive, central memory and regulatory T cell sample. The data were produced by immunoSEQ multiplex PCR, yet TCRdb's version contains in-frame clones alone and is incomplete. The sample carries a few hundred thousand clones, approximately 13% recorded once. Germline trimming cut 5 bases from V and 5 bases from J; bases unmatched to any gene: 4. Germline V gene data show CDR1 as SEHNR and CDR2 as FQNEAQ (reference sequence). The CDR3 covers 14 residues. In the case of this clone: Antigen specificity is unknown.

The J gene is TRBJ2-5, the V gene TRBV7-9; 11 bases align to TRBD2. The TCR was taken from a young woman with type 1 diabetes. The sample was naive CD4+ T cells from blood. CDR3 residues: CASSASGRTETQYF. In nucleotides, the CDR3 is TGTGCCAGCAGCGCTAGCGGGAGGACTGAGACCCAGTACTTC.